Listed below are T cell receptor beta chains from one sample, sequenced in a study of cytomegalovirus exposure and HLA in healthy donors. Produced via immunoSEQ multiplex PCR; TCRdb's table is partial and in-frame only. This table holds about 190,000 clones, around four fifths found once. The source material was PBMCs. These receptors were taken from a man between 18 and 29 years old in good health and CMV-seropositive. CDR3s include the opening cysteine and the closing phenylalanine or tryptophan. D genes are given only for firm matches. Not all rows give a size; the values are once, few, many and, for expanded clones, a class.

v_call: TRBV19
d_call: TRBD2
j_call: TRBJ2-5
clone_size: once
cdr3_aa: CASSIVAGGKETQYF
cdr3_nt: TGTGCCAGTAGTATAGTTGCGGGAGGAAAGGAGACCCAGTACTTC

v_call: TRBV15
d_call: TRBD2
j_call: TRBJ2-5
clone_size: -
cdr3_aa: CATRETSGRPGETQYF
cdr3_nt: TGTGCCACCAGGGAGACTAGCGGGAGGCCGGGGGAGACCCAGTACTTC

v_call: TRBV30
d_call: TRBD2
j_call: TRBJ2-1
clone_size: -
cdr3_aa: CAWNVGRANEQFF
cdr3_nt: TGTGCCTGGAATGTCGGGAGGGCCAATGAGCAGTTCTTC

v_call: TRBV28
d_call: -
j_call: TRBJ2-1
clone_size: -
cdr3_aa: CASSFYIGTPNNEQFF
cdr3_nt: TGTGCCAGCAGTTTCTATATCGGGACACCAAACAATGAGCAGTTCTTC

v_call: TRBV28
d_call: TRBD1
j_call: TRBJ2-1
clone_size: -
cdr3_aa: CASSSGGDEQFF
cdr3_nt: TGTGCCAGCAGTTCAGGGGGTGATGAGCAGTTCTTC

v_call: TRBV7-9
d_call: -
j_call: TRBJ2-1
clone_size: -
cdr3_aa: CASSWASDLIF
cdr3_nt: TGTGCCAGCAGCTGGGCTAGCGACTTAATCTTC

v_call: TRBV2
d_call: TRBD2
j_call: TRBJ2-2
clone_size: -
cdr3_aa: CASLGLANTGELFF
cdr3_nt: TGTGCCAGCTTGGGACTAGCGAACACCGGGGAGCTGTTTTTT

v_call: TRBV28
d_call: -
j_call: TRBJ2-2
clone_size: -
cdr3_aa: CASSSTRGTGELFF
cdr3_nt: TGTGCCAGCAGTTCCACCCGGGGGACCGGGGAGCTGTTTTTT

v_call: TRBV7-3
d_call: TRBD2
j_call: TRBJ2-1
clone_size: -
cdr3_aa: CASSPSGGEGEQFF
cdr3_nt: TGTGCCAGCAGCCCCTCCGGAGGGGAGGGTGAGCAGTTCTTC

v_call: TRBV19
d_call: TRBD2
j_call: TRBJ2-2
clone_size: -
cdr3_aa: CASSISPFREGNTGELFF
cdr3_nt: TGTGCCAGTAGTATATCCCCCTTCCGGGAGGGGAACACCGGGGAGCTGTTTTTT

v_call: TRBV7-2
d_call: -
j_call: TRBJ1-1
clone_size: -
cdr3_aa: CASSSPGGANTEAFF
cdr3_nt: TGTGCCAGCAGCTCCCCGGGAGGAGCGAACACTGAAGCTTTCTTT

v_call: TRBV19
d_call: -
j_call: TRBJ1-2
clone_size: -
cdr3_aa: CASSIDRGGYGYTF
cdr3_nt: TGTGCCAGTAGTATAGACAGGGGCGGCTATGGCTACACCTTC

v_call: TRBV7-2
d_call: TRBD2
j_call: TRBJ2-2
clone_size: -
cdr3_aa: CASSDRAGVRELFF
cdr3_nt: TGTGCCAGCAGCGACAGAGCGGGAGTAAGGGAGCTGTTTTTT

v_call: TRBV2
d_call: -
j_call: TRBJ1-1
clone_size: -
cdr3_aa: CATRGYEAFF
cdr3_nt: TGTGCCACCCGGGGTTATGAAGCTTTCTTT

v_call: TRBV13
d_call: TRBD1
j_call: TRBJ2-7
clone_size: once
cdr3_aa: CASSFQTGETYEQYF
cdr3_nt: TGTGCCAGCAGTTTCCAGACAGGGGAGACCTACGAGCAGTACTTC

v_call: TRBV9
d_call: -
j_call: TRBJ2-1
clone_size: -
cdr3_aa: CASSVGGGIGYNEQFF
cdr3_nt: TGTGCCAGCAGCGTAGGAGGCGGGATAGGCTACAATGAGCAGTTCTTC

v_call: TRBV15
d_call: -
j_call: TRBJ2-1
clone_size: -
cdr3_aa: CATRETHRDSYNEQFF
cdr3_nt: TGTGCCACCAGGGAAACGCACCGGGACTCCTACAATGAGCAGTTCTTC

v_call: TRBV29-1
d_call: -
j_call: TRBJ2-3
clone_size: -
cdr3_aa: CSVETSRRDTQYF
cdr3_nt: TGCAGCGTTGAAACTAGCAGACGGGATACGCAGTATTTT

v_call: TRBV28
d_call: -
j_call: TRBJ2-1
clone_size: -
cdr3_aa: CASTSGYSYNEQFF
cdr3_nt: TGTGCCAGCACCTCGGGGTACTCCTACAATGAGCAGTTCTTC

v_call: TRBV19
d_call: -
j_call: TRBJ2-7
clone_size: -
cdr3_aa: CASSSGAPGEQYF
cdr3_nt: TGTGCCAGTAGTTCAGGGGCGCCTGGCGAGCAGTACTTC

v_call: TRBV13
d_call: TRBD2
j_call: TRBJ2-5
clone_size: -
cdr3_aa: CASTLSGRETQYF
cdr3_nt: TGTGCCAGCACCCTTAGCGGGAGGGAGACCCAGTACTTC

v_call: TRBV19
d_call: TRBD2
j_call: TRBJ2-1
clone_size: -
cdr3_aa: CASSISSGRVDEQFF
cdr3_nt: TGTGCCAGTAGTATATCTAGCGGGAGGGTCGATGAGCAGTTCTTC

v_call: TRBV4-3
d_call: -
j_call: TRBJ2-7
clone_size: few
cdr3_aa: CASSQARREYEQYF
cdr3_nt: TGCGCCAGCAGCCAAGCTCGCAGGGAATACGAGCAGTACTTC

v_call: TRBV7-2
d_call: -
j_call: TRBJ1-2
clone_size: -
cdr3_aa: CASSLNWQNYGYTF
cdr3_nt: TGTGCCAGCAGCTTAAATTGGCAGAACTATGGCTACACCTTC

v_call: TRBV5-6
d_call: -
j_call: TRBJ1-5
clone_size: few
cdr3_aa: CASSLGGEPQHF
cdr3_nt: TGTGCCAGCAGCTTGGGCGGTGAGCCCCAGCATTTT

v_call: TRBV18
d_call: TRBD1
j_call: TRBJ1-2
clone_size: -
cdr3_aa: CASSPLVNRGDYGYTF
cdr3_nt: TGTGCCAGCTCACCACTCGTAAACAGGGGAGACTATGGCTACACCTTC

v_call: TRBV6-5
d_call: TRBD1
j_call: TRBJ1-2
clone_size: once
cdr3_aa: CASQDRDVYGYTF
cdr3_nt: TGTGCCAGCCAGGACAGGGACGTCTATGGCTACACCTTC

v_call: TRBV5-4
d_call: TRBD2
j_call: TRBJ2-2
clone_size: -
cdr3_aa: CASSRALAERTGELFF
cdr3_nt: TGTGCCAGCAGCCGGGCCCTAGCGGAACGCACCGGGGAGCTGTTTTTT

v_call: TRBV4-1
d_call: TRBD2
j_call: TRBJ2-7
clone_size: -
cdr3_aa: CASSPAGQRGSFYEQYF
cdr3_nt: TGCGCCAGCAGCCCGGCGGGGCAGCGCGGGAGCTTCTACGAGCAGTACTTC

v_call: TRBV18
d_call: -
j_call: TRBJ2-7
clone_size: once
cdr3_aa: CASSPVLVTYEQYF
cdr3_nt: TGTGCCAGCTCACCAGTACTAGTGACCTACGAGCAGTACTTC

v_call: TRBV5-6
d_call: -
j_call: TRBJ2-1
clone_size: -
cdr3_aa: CASSLGLPNEQFF
cdr3_nt: TGTGCCAGCAGCTTGGGACTTCCCAATGAGCAGTTCTTC

v_call: TRBV5-1
d_call: -
j_call: TRBJ2-1
clone_size: -
cdr3_aa: CASSFSLGGRLSYNEQFF
cdr3_nt: TGCGCCAGCAGCTTCTCCCTTGGAGGGAGGCTATCCTACAATGAGCAGTTCTTC

v_call: TRBV27
d_call: TRBD2
j_call: TRBJ2-2
clone_size: -
cdr3_aa: CASSPLAGGRYTGELFF
cdr3_nt: TGTGCCAGCAGTCCATTAGCGGGAGGGCGGTACACCGGGGAGCTGTTTTTT

v_call: TRBV7-2
d_call: TRBD2
j_call: TRBJ2-7
clone_size: -
cdr3_aa: CASTSGRFEVQYF
cdr3_nt: TGTGCCAGCACTAGCGGGAGGTTCGAGGTGCAGTACTTC

v_call: TRBV6-5
d_call: TRBD2
j_call: TRBJ2-3
clone_size: -
cdr3_aa: CASRGSGTDTQYF
cdr3_nt: TGTGCCAGCCGCGGGAGTGGCACAGATACGCAGTATTTT

v_call: TRBV18
d_call: TRBD1
j_call: TRBJ2-7
clone_size: -
cdr3_aa: CASSLQTGQGEQYF
cdr3_nt: TGTGCCAGCTCACTTCAGACAGGACAGGGCGAGCAGTACTTC

v_call: TRBV27
d_call: TRBD1
j_call: TRBJ1-2
clone_size: -
cdr3_aa: CASSLSGTGSGYTF
cdr3_nt: TGTGCCAGCAGTTTAAGCGGGACAGGGAGCGGCTACACCTTC